These T cell receptor beta chains were read from a single sample in a study of shared clonotypes between healthy human individuals. Data came from immunoSEQ multiplex PCR; TCRdb stores just in-frame clones and leaves some out. The sample lists 450,000 or so clones; 75% to 80% were seen once. The sequenced sample was PBMCs. The receptors originated from a woman in her thirties or forties in good health. Some clones in this sample may be carry-over from other donors' samples. CDR3s include the opening cysteine and the closing phenylalanine or tryptophan. The D gene is left open where the match is weak. Clone size, where shown, is once, few, many, or a class for clones that have expanded.

j_call clone_size d_call v_call cdr3_nt cdr3_aa
TRBJ2-5 - TRBD2 TRBV19 TGTGCCAGTAGTATAGTTCCGCCGGGACTAGGGCAAGAGACCCAGTACTTC CASSIVPPGLGQETQYF
TRBJ2-2 few - TRBV6-6 TGTGCCAGCAGCCGGGATGGGGGGACCGGGGAGCTGTTTTTT CASSRDGGTGELFF
TRBJ2-7 once - TRBV5-4 TGTGCCAGCAGCTTGATGATCAGCGGGGAGCAGTACTTC CASSLMISGEQYF
TRBJ2-1 many - TRBV5-1 TGCGCCAGCAGCTTGGGGCAGGGACCGAACAATGAGCAGTTCTTC CASSLGQGPNNEQFF
TRBJ2-5 - TRBD2 TRBV5-6 TGTGCCAGCAGCCGGGGACTAGGGGAGACCCAGTACTTC CASSRGLGETQYF
TRBJ1-5 - - TRBV28 TGTGCCAGCAGTTTAGAGAAGGGAGGTCAGCCCCAGCATTTT CASSLEKGGQPQHF
TRBJ2-7 few - TRBV28 TGTGCCAGCAGTGACCCTGGGCACACTCCGTTTTACGAGCAGTACTTC CASSDPGHTPFYEQYF
TRBJ2-5 - - TRBV4-2 TGTGCCAGCAGCCAAGATCCGGGACACCAAGAGACCCAGTACTTC CASSQDPGHQETQYF
TRBJ2-3 - TRBD2 TRBV5-1 TGCGCCAGCAGCTTGGGTCTAGCGGGATTTTCGGATACGCAGTATTTT CASSLGLAGFSDTQYF
TRBJ2-3 - TRBD2 TRBV27 TGTGCCAGCACCGGGACTAGCGGGACAGATACGCAGTATTTT CASTGTSGTDTQYF
TRBJ1-5 - - TRBV9 TGTGCCAGCAGCGTAGGGGGGCAATACAATCAGCCCCAGCATTTT CASSVGGQYNQPQHF
TRBJ2-2 few TRBD2 TRBV5-1 TGCGCCAGCAGTGCAGCGGGAGTGAACACCGGGGAGCTGTTTTTT CASSAAGVNTGELFF
TRBJ2-1 - - TRBV6-5 TGTGCCAGCAGTTATACTAGCTCCTACAATGAGCAGTTCTTC CASSYTSSYNEQFF
TRBJ2-2 many - TRBV11-3 TGTGCCAGCAGCTTAGTGTGGAGCACCGGGGAGCTGTTTTTT CASSLVWSTGELFF
TRBJ2-1 - - TRBV5-6 TGTGCCAGCAGCTCCGGGTCCATTGTAGGGGAGCAGTTCTTC CASSSGSIVGEQFF
TRBJ1-1 - - TRBV5-1 TGCGCCAGCAGCGCCTCGACAGGGAACACTGAAGCTTTCTTT CASSASTGNTEAFF
TRBJ2-3 - - TRBV6-1 TGTGCCAGCAGCCGCGAAGGACAGAGCACAGATACGCAGTATTTT CASSREGQSTDTQYF
TRBJ2-5 - - TRBV18 TGTGCCAGCTCACGGGACCAAGAGACCCAGTACTTC CASSRDQETQYF
TRBJ2-3 - - TRBV18 TGTGCCAGCTCACCCCAACTAGCTGCGCAGTATTTT CASSPQLAAQYF
TRBJ2-1 - TRBD1 TRBV29-1 TGCAGCGTTGAGGGGGACAGGGCTTACAATGAGCAGTTCTTC CSVEGDRAYNEQFF
TRBJ2-3 - TRBD2 TRBV29-1 TGCAGCGTTTCGGGGACTAGCGCCTACACAGATACGCAGTATTTT CSVSGTSAYTDTQYF
TRBJ2-3 - TRBD2 TRBV25-1 TGTGCCAGCAGCGGCAACGTTGCGGGAGATTTGTGGTATTTT CASSGNVAGDLWYF
TRBJ2-3 - - TRBV28 TGTGCCAGCAGTTCCCCCTCCGAGGGCACAGATACGCAGTATTTT CASSSPSEGTDTQYF
TRBJ2-1 once - TRBV5-1 TGCGCCAGCAGCTTGGTGCCGGGGGCGAATGAGCAGTTCTTC CASSLVPGANEQFF
TRBJ2-1 few - TRBV28 TGTGCCAGCAGTTTGGGGGGAGGCCCTAGGGAGCAGTTCTTC CASSLGGGPREQFF
TRBJ2-7 once TRBD2 TRBV18 TGTGCCAGCTCATCCGGACTAGCGGGATACGAGCAGTACTTC CASSSGLAGYEQYF
TRBJ2-1 - - TRBV7-2 TGTGCCAGCAGCTTAGAGTCCCGAGCTTACAATGAGCAGTTCTTC CASSLESRAYNEQFF
TRBJ2-1 - TRBD2 TRBV5-1 TGCGCCAGCAGCCGCGGCGGGACTAGCGGGAGGAGCTCCTACAATGAGCAGTTCTTC CASSRGGTSGRSSYNEQFF
TRBJ2-7 - - TRBV9 TGTGCCAGCAGCGTAGGTGCTCAAGGCTACGAGCAGTACTTC CASSVGAQGYEQYF
TRBJ2-3 - TRBD2 TRBV7-3 TGTGCCAGCAGCGTACTAGCGGGAGGGGTCACAGATACGCAGTATTTT CASSVLAGGVTDTQYF
TRBJ2-1 - TRBD2 TRBV30 TGTGCCTGGAGTAGGGGACTAGCGGGAGGTGAGCAGTTCTTC CAWSRGLAGGEQFF
TRBJ2-3 - - TRBV5-1 TGCGCCAGCAGCTTGGCTCTGCGGGGTTTCACAGATACGCAGTATTTT CASSLALRGFTDTQYF
TRBJ2-7 - - TRBV10-3 TGTGCCATCAGGTCGGGCGCGGACGAGCAGTACTTC CAIRSGADEQYF
TRBJ2-3 - TRBD1 TRBV28 TGTGCCAGCAGTTCAAGACAGGGGGCAGCCACAGATACGCAGTATTTT CASSSRQGAATDTQYF
TRBJ2-7 - TRBD1 TRBV5-6 TGTGCCAGCAGCCTGATAGGGACAGGGTCCTACGAGCAGTACTTC CASSLIGTGSYEQYF
TRBJ2-5 few TRBD2 TRBV4-2 TGTGCCAGCAGCCAAGTCCCTAGCGGGCCACAAGAGACCCAGTACTTC CASSQVPSGPQETQYF
TRBJ2-7 - TRBD2 TRBV9 TGTGCCAGCAGCGTAGGAGGAGCGGGAACCCCCTACGAGCAGTACTTC CASSVGGAGTPYEQYF
TRBJ2-5 once - TRBV5-3 TGTGCCAGCAGCTTGAGACTAGATTCCGGCGAGACCCAGTACTTC CASSLRLDSGETQYF
TRBJ2-1 - TRBD2 TRBV2 TGTGCCAGCGGAAGGACTAGCTCCTACAATGAGCAGTTCTTC CASGRTSSYNEQFF
TRBJ1-4 - - TRBV15 TGTGCCACCAGCAGGACCCCGGCATATAATGAAAAACTGTTTTTT CATSRTPAYNEKLFF
TRBJ2-1 - TRBD2 TRBV2 TGTGCCAGCAGGCGGGAGGCCTACAATGAGCAGTTCTTC CASRREAYNEQFF
TRBJ2-7 - - TRBV6-1 TGTGCCAGCAGTGCTAGCGTCTCCTACGAGCAGTACTTC CASSASVSYEQYF
TRBJ2-1 - - TRBV4-1 TGCGCCAGCAGCCAATATGGTAGTGAGCAGTTCTTC CASSQYGSEQFF
TRBJ2-3 - - TRBV9 TGTGCCAGCAGCGTAGAGGGACTCACAGATACGCAGTATTTT CASSVEGLTDTQYF
TRBJ2-7 - - TRBV28 TGTGCCAGCAGAGACCCTCGGGGGTACGGTAACGAGCAGTACTTC CASRDPRGYGNEQYF
TRBJ2-7 - - TRBV5-1 TGCGCCAGCAGCCCGGGACTCGGCTACGAGCAGTACTTC CASSPGLGYEQYF
TRBJ2-2 once TRBD2 TRBV6-5 TGTGCCAGCAGTTCCGGACTAGCAGAAACCGGGGAGCTGTTTTTT CASSSGLAETGELFF
TRBJ2-1 - - TRBV5-4 TGTGCCAGCAGCTTGTCCCGGATTTCCTCCTACAATGAGCAGTTCTTC CASSLSRISSYNEQFF
TRBJ2-1 - - TRBV30 TGTGCCTGGTGCGAGGGCGGTAACAATGAGCAGTTCTTC CAWCEGGNNEQFF
TRBJ1-2 - - TRBV6-5 TGTGCCAGCAAAGACCCCCTAGCAGGTGCGGGCTACACCTTC CASKDPLAGAGYTF
TRBJ2-3 - TRBD2 TRBV4-2 TGTGCCAGCAGCCGAGGACTAGCGGTAACAGATACGCAGTATTTT CASSRGLAVTDTQYF
TRBJ2-1 - - TRBV2 TGTGCCAGCAGCGCGACTAGGTATGAGCAGTTCTTC CASSATRYEQFF
TRBJ1-5 - - TRBV5-1 TGCGCCAGCAGCTTGGGAGTAGAACAGCCCCAGCATTTT CASSLGVEQPQHF
TRBJ1-1 - TRBD1 TRBV14 TGTGCCAGCAGCCCTGGACAGGGGACGGGCACTGAAGCTTTCTTT CASSPGQGTGTEAFF
TRBJ1-1 - - TRBV9 TGTGCCAGCAGCGCGTCCGGGACGGGGAGCACTGAAGCTTTCTTT CASSASGTGSTEAFF
TRBJ1-1 - TRBD1 TRBV30 TGTGCCTGGAGTACAGGGGGCCGATACACTGAAGCTTTCTTT CAWSTGGRYTEAFF
TRBJ2-3 - - TRBV18 TGTGCCAGCTCAGCAGAGACTAGCACAGATACGCAGTATTTT CASSAETSTDTQYF